This TCR beta chain was identified in a study of shared clonotypes between healthy human individuals. TCRdb's table, derived via immunoSEQ multiplex PCR, lists solely in-frame clones and lacks some. Of about 470,000 clones listed, 79% were seen once; the top ten hold roughly 13%. CDR3 length: 13 amino acids. Per germline, CDR1 SQVTM and CDR2 ANQGSEA. The V gene lost 4 bases and the J gene lost 5 bases, with 14 bases spanning the gap. The rearrangement uses TRBV29-1 and TRBJ1-2, with a possible D match to TRBD1 (5 bases). The TCR sequence derives from a woman between 40 and 55 years old in good health. Some clones in this sample may be carry-over from other donors' samples. The sequencing sample was made of PBMCs. CDR3 sequence reads: CSVGAGGTYGYTF. The CDR3 nucleotides are TGCAGCGTTGGGGCGGGGGGAACGTATGGCTACACCTTC. Drawing the rest from reference TRBV29-1 and TRBJ1-2, the complete variable domain is SAVISQKPSRDICQRGTSLTIQCQVDSQVTMMFWYRQQPGQSLTLIATANQGSEATYESGFVIDKFPISRPNLTFSTLTVSNMSPEDSSIYLCSVGAGGTYGYTFGSGTRLTVV.